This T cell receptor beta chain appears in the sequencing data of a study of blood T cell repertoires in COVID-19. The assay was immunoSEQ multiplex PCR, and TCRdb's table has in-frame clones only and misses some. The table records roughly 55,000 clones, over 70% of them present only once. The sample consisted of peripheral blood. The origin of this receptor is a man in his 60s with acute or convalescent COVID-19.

CDR3 protein: CASGGLAGKETQYF. CDR3 nucleotide sequence: TGTGCCAGCGGGGGACTAGCGGGAAAAGAGACCCAGTACTTC. V and J are TRBV2 and TRBJ2-5, with 13 bases that match TRBD2. The V segment lost 8 bases and the J segment 3 bases; nucleotides outside the gene matches: 3. CDR3 length equals 14 residues. Germline V gene lookup returns CDR1 SNHLY and CDR2 FYNNEI.